The 12 T cell receptor beta chains given below trace back to one sample, sequenced in a study of CD8+ T cells in alopecia areata. cDNA reverse transcribed from extracted RNA served as the sequencing template. TCRdb keeps only in-frame clones here, not all; method: immunoSEQ multiplex PCR. The sample has some 150,000 clones, roughly 50% seen once. Documented treatment: oral pan-JAK inhibitor, 5-10 mg twice daily. Source: CD8+ T cells sorted from blood, taken at week 4, from a patient treated with tofacitinib. The receptor source for this set is a human donor with alopecia areata.

The chain has TRBV6-5 and TRBJ2-3; possibly TRBD1 for D (6 bases). The CDR3 runs 16 residues. V was clipped by 0 bases and J by 1 base, with 11 bases between them. CDR1 MNHEY and CDR2 SVGAGI come from the germline V gene. CDR3 in amino acids: CASSYSRQVGTDTQYF. The CDR3 DNA follows: TGTGCCAGCAGTTACTCCCGACAGGTCGGCACAGATACGCAGTATTTT.

In this sample, this clone turned up a few times. The J gene is TRBJ2-7, the V gene TRBV6-1; 7 bases fit TRBD1. Germline V gene sequence: CDR1 MNHNS, CDR2 SASEGT. The CDR3 covers 15 residues. J was trimmed by 6 bases and V by 2 bases; bases with no gene match: 10. The CDR3 loop is CASSELRGRLGEQYF. For the CDR3, the DNA is TGTGCCAGCAGTGAATTGAGGGGGCGTTTAGGCGAGCAGTACTTC.

V gene TRBV2 combines with J gene TRBJ1-5; D gene uncertain. Germline-derived CDR1 and CDR2 are SNHLY and FYNNEI. This CDR3 is built from 15 residues. V was clipped by 0 bases and J by 4 bases, with 10 bases between them. CDR3 nucleotides: TGTGCCAGCAGTGAAGCGCGCGACACGAATCAGCCCCAGCATTTT. It codes for CASSEARDTNQPQHF.

This chain connects TRBV29-1 to TRBJ1-2; D is uncertain. Germline CDR1 reads SQVTM; CDR2 reads ANQGSEA. Trimming stripped 2 bases from V and 0 bases from J, with 7 bases between. The CDR3 runs 13 residues. The CDR3 sequence: CSVESGSNYGYTF. CDR3 DNA sequence: TGCAGCGTTGAATCTGGCTCTAACTATGGCTACACCTTC.

This clone turned up a few times. CDR3 amino acids: CSVSGTSTRYGYTF. As DNA, the CDR3 is TGCAGCGTTTCCGGGACTTCTACCCGATATGGCTACACCTTC. This chain joins TRBV29-1 and TRBJ1-2, with D tentatively TRBD1 (5 bases). V lost 5 bases and J lost 5, with 18 bases in between. This CDR3 comprises 14 residues. Per the germline V gene, CDR1 is SQVTM and CDR2 is ANQGSEA.

The DNA for the CDR3 is TGTGCCAGCAGCTTAGGGGGACGAACCCTCTATGGCTACACCTTC. This codes for CASSLGGRTLYGYTF. The J gene is TRBJ1-2, the V gene TRBV5-6, with a tentative D call TRBD1 (6 bases). This CDR3 has 15 amino acids. Germline V gene data show CDR1 as SGHDT and CDR2 as YYEEEE. V lost 2 bases, J lost 4 bases, and 15 bases lay in between.

The V and J genes are TRBV11-2 and TRBJ1-1, with D possibly TRBD1 on 5 matching bases. The V end was cut by 1 base, the J end by 7 bases, with 10 bases between. The CDR3 has 13 amino acids. The germline CDR1 and CDR2 sequences are SGHAT and FQNNGV. CDR3 DNA: TGTGCCAGCAGCTTAGGCAGACAGAGTGAAGCTTTCTTT. Amino acids: CASSLGRQSEAFF.

The chain has TRBV6-5 and TRBJ1-2, with a tentative D call TRBD1 (6 bases). Germline assignment: CDR1 MNHEY and CDR2 SVGAGI. This CDR3 spans 15 amino acids. Trimming pared 6 bases from V and 4 bases from J, leaving 18 bases between. CDR3 sequence (DNA): TGTGCCAGCAGCCCCGGGACATCACCCCGCTATGGCTACACCTTC. Amino acids: CASSPGTSPRYGYTF.

The chain uses TRBV2 and TRBJ2-5; D is possibly TRBD1 (5 bases). The V gene's germline CDR1 is SNHLY and CDR2 FYNNEI. V gave up 7 bases and J gave up 4 bases, with 19 bases separating them. This CDR3 is built from 15 residues. This chain's CDR3 is CASIDSQAPGETQYF. DNA of the CDR3: TGTGCCAGCATAGACAGCCAAGCCCCAGGAGAGACCCAGTACTTC.

In this sample, this clone turned up a few times. V gene TRBV2 combines with J gene TRBJ2-5, with 8 positions matching TRBD1. The ends lost 10 bases at V and 4 bases at J; junction bases unmatched: 14. Germline V gene sequence: CDR1 SNHLY, CDR2 FYNNEI. The CDR3 has 15 residues. This CDR3 reads CATLTQPGGAETQYF. The CDR3 nucleotides read TGTGCCACCCTTACCCAACCAGGGGGCGCAGAGACCCAGTACTTC.

The chain carries TRBV7-2 and TRBJ2-7; 10 positions agree with TRBD1. The CDR3 sequence is 14 residues long. The ends lost 3 bases at V and 3 bases at J; junction bases unmatched: 2. Germline V CDR1 and CDR2: SGHTA, FQGNSA. CDR3 loop: CASSLRTGGYEQYF. As DNA, the CDR3 is TGTGCCAGCAGCTTGAGGACAGGGGGCTACGAGCAGTACTTC. Based on the CDR3 plus reference TRBV7-2 and TRBJ2-7, the full variable domain is GAGVSQSPSNKVTEKGKDVELRCDPISGHTALYWYRQSLGQGLEFLIYFQGNSAPDKSGLPSDRFSAERTGGSVSTLTIQRTQQEDSAVYLCASSLRTGGYEQYFGPGTRLTVT.

The chain is built from TRBV6-1 and TRBJ2-6; 7 bases are shared with TRBD1. The junction had 3 bases not matched to a gene; V was cut back by 6 bases and J by 4 bases. This CDR3 contains 14 residues. Per the germline V gene, CDR1 is MNHNS and CDR2 is SASEGT. This CDR3 is CASRTGTGANVLTF. CDR3 bases: TGTGCCAGCAGGACAGGGACCGGGGCCAACGTCCTGACTTTC.